These T cell receptor beta chains were read from a single sample in a study of CD8+ T cells in alopecia areata. This table comes from immunoSEQ multiplex PCR, and its TCRdb copy is limited to in-frame clones, with some not included. The table has 150,000 to 200,000 clones, approximately 60% seen once. The sequences come from CD4+ T cells sorted from blood, collected at week 24, from a patient treated with tofacitinib. These receptor sequences come from a human donor with alopecia areata. Both conserved end residues are part of each CDR3. A D gene is named only where the DNA matches it firmly. A row's size may be missing; if present it is once, few, many or a size class.

j_call | clone_size | d_call | v_call | cdr3_nt | cdr3_aa
TRBJ2-1 | . | TRBD2 | TRBV4-2 | TGTGCCAGCAGCCAACAAATAGCGGGGGAAAGTGAGCAGTTCTTC | CASSQQIAGESEQFF
TRBJ2-1 | few | TRBD1 | TRBV29-1 | TGCAGCGTATTGGGGACAGGGGCGGGTGAGCAGTTCTTC | CSVLGTGAGEQFF
TRBJ2-1 | . | . | TRBV29-1 | TGCAGCTTACGGGGGGCCTCCTACAATGAGCAGTTCTTC | CSLRGASYNEQFF
TRBJ2-7 | . | . | TRBV27 | TGTGCCAGCAGTTTAGATACCAACTCCTACGAGCAGTACTTC | CASSLDTNSYEQYF
TRBJ1-1 | few | . | TRBV9 | TGTGCCAGCAGCGTAGCTACCCCAGCCGAGAACACTGAAGCTTTCTTT | CASSVATPAENTEAFF
TRBJ1-5 | . | . | TRBV7-9 | TGTCCACAGACATCCGGGGGGAAAGATCAGCCCCAGCATTTT | CPQTSGGKDQPQHF
TRBJ2-5 | few | TRBD1 | TRBV11-2 | TGTGCCAGCAGTGGGACAGAACAAGAGACCCAGTACTTC | CASSGTEQETQYF
TRBJ1-2 | . | . | TRBV7-9 | TGTGCCAGCAGCCCCCTACCCGGGAATGGCTACACCTTC | CASSPLPGNGYTF
TRBJ2-6 | . | . | TRBV10-3 | TGTGCCATCAGTGAGTCTGGGCAGGGGAACGTCCTGACTTTC | CAISESGQGNVLTF
TRBJ1-4 | . | . | TRBV30 | TGTGCCTGGAGTGTACGACCTAATGAAAAACTGTTTTTT | CAWSVRPNEKLFF
TRBJ2-1 | . | TRBD1 | TRBV15 | TGTGCCACCAGCAGAGAGGCCAACAGGGGCTACAATGAGCAGTTCTTC | CATSREANRGYNEQFF
TRBJ2-7 | few | TRBD2 | TRBV5-1 | TGCGCCAGCAGTGAGAGGACCGGGGGGTTCAACGAGCAGTACTTC | CASSERTGGFNEQYF